The following is a T cell receptor beta chain sequence with its context. Germline assignment: CDR1 LNHDA and CDR2 SQIVND (reference sequence). CDR3 size: 14 residues. V was trimmed by 3 bases and J by 5 bases, leaving 13 bases between them. This sample was taken from a study of OX40 agonist ivuxolimab in advanced cancers. Generated by immunoSEQ multiplex PCR, the TCRdb table keeps only in-frame clones and is missing some. The table has some 19,000 clones, 65% to 70% seen once. The clonotype was recovered from an adult with an advanced solid tumor such as melanoma, head and neck, liver or kidney cancer. This sample comprised CD4+ or CD8+ T cells sorted from blood, obtained in a trial of the OX40 agonist ivuxolimab. The gene calls are TRBV19 and TRBJ1-1; unclear D gene. This chain's CDR3 is CASSMSSGDTEAFF. CDR3 DNA: TGTGCCAGTAGTATGAGTAGTGGAGATACTGAAGCTTTCTTT.